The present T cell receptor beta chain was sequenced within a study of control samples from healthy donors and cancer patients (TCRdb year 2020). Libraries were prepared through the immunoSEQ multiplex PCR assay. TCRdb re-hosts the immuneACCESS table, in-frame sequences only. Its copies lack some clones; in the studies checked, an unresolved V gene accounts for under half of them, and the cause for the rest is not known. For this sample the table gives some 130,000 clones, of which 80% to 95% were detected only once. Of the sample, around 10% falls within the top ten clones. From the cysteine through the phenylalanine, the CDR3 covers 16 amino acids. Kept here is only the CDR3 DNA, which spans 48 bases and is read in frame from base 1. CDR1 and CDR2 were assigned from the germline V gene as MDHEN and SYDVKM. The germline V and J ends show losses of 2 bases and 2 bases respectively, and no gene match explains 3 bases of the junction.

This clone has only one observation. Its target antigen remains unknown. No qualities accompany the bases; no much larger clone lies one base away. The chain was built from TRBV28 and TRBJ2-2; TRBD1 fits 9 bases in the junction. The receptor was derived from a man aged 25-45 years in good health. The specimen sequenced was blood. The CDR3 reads CASSLEDRGNTGELFF. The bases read TGTGCCAGCAGTTTAGAGGACAGGGGTAACACCGGGGAGCTGTTTTTT.